The 12 T cell receptor beta chains reported below all come from one sample, sequenced in a study of early T cells in non-severe SARS-CoV-2 infection. TCRdb passed the 5' RACE reads through MiXCR, listing each CDR3 protein once. The sample has tens of thousands of distinct CDR3 sequences; about 10% are singletons. Sequencing used whole blood, obtained at baseline. These receptors originate from an adult who was a healthcare worker with PCR-confirmed SARS-CoV-2 infection or an uninfected control (not recorded which).

The V gene is TRBV3-1, the J gene TRBJ1-5; perhaps TRBD1 as D (5 bases). This CDR3 spans 12 amino acids. Germline V gene lookup returns CDR1 LGHDT and CDR2 YNNKEL (reference sequence). Trimming shortened V by 3 bases and J by 7 bases, and 7 bases separated the two germline ends. The chain's CDR3 is CASSQGVQPQHF. CDR3 in DNA: TGTGCCAGCAGCCAGGGGGTACAGCCCCAGCATTTT. The entire variable domain, with the rest obtained from reference TRBV3-1 and TRBJ1-5, is as follows: DTAVSQTPKYLVTQMGNDKSIKCEQNLGHDTMYWYKQDSKKFLKIMFSYNNKELIINETVPNRFSPKSPDKAHLNLHINSLELGDSAVYFCASSQGVQPQHFGDGTRLSIL.

This clonotype has a handful of counts. This sequence joins TRBV10-3 and TRBJ2-5, with 7 bases that match TRBD1. Germline loops: CDR1 ENHRY, CDR2 SYGVKD. Trimming took 6 bases from V and 5 from J; bases not matched to a gene: 6. This CDR3 comprises 13 residues. The CDR3 nucleotides are TGTGCCATCAGCGACAGGGCGAAGGAGACCCAGTACTTC. Encoded protein: CAISDRAKETQYF.

The rearrangement uses TRBV18 and TRBJ2-5; D is ambiguous. Between the trimmed V and J ends, which lost 5 bases and 1 base, there was a span of 8 bases. Germline CDR1 KGHSH, CDR2 LQKENI. The CDR3 has 13 amino acids. The CDR3: CASSTSVQETQYF. The CDR3 nucleotides read TGTGCCAGCTCAACCTCCGTCCAAGAGACCCAGTACTTC.

This chain links TRBV5-1 with TRBJ2-3, with D possibly matching TRBD2 (5 bases). This CDR3 region has 17 residues. Germline values: CDR1 SGHRS, CDR2 YFSETQ. V shed 0 bases and J shed 2 bases, with 16 bases lying between them. The CDR3 nucleotides are TGCGCCAGCAGCTTGGCCGGTAGCGCCTCCCCCACAGATACGCAGTATTTT. This translates into CASSLAGSASPTDTQYF.

This clonotype has at least ten counts. The V call is TRBV6-1, the J call TRBJ2-1; 10 nucleotides agree with TRBD2. The length of the CDR3 is 15 residues. Germline assignment: CDR1 MNHNS and CDR2 SASEGT. Trimming at V came to 6 bases and at J to 4 bases, leaving 6 bases not matched to a gene. Here the CDR3 DNA reads TGTGCCAGCAGCGAATTAGCGGGGGGTTACAATGAGCAGTTCTTC. Amino acid sequence: CASSELAGGYNEQFF.

The chain combines TRBV7-9 with TRBJ2-5, with D tentatively TRBD2 (6 bases). The V end was cut by 4 bases, the J end by 7 bases, with 16 bases between. Germline CDR1 and CDR2: SEHNR and FQNEAQ (reference sequence). The CDR3 is 14 amino acids. The CDR3: CASSSGTLPGTQYF. Here the CDR3 DNA reads TGTGCCAGCAGCTCCGGGACTTTGCCGGGGACCCAGTACTTC. Looking up the rest from reference TRBV7-9 and TRBJ2-5 gives the full variable domain: DTGVSQNPRHKITKRGQNVTFRCDPISEHNRLYWYRQTLGQGPEFLTYFQNEAQLEKSRLLSDRFSAERPKGSFSTLEIQRTEQGDSAMYLCASSSGTLPGTQYFGPGTRLLVL.

The chain employs TRBV7-2 and TRBJ2-7, with D possibly being TRBD1 (5 bases). Per the germline V gene, CDR1 is SGHTA and CDR2 is FQGNSA. There are 14 residues in the CDR3. Trimming removed 2 bases at V and 6 bases at J, with 14 bases between. CDR3 sequence: CASSLSPGIGEQYF. The CDR3 nucleotides are TGTGCCAGCAGCTTATCCCCAGGGATCGGCGAGCAGTACTTC.

V and J are TRBV6-2 or TRBV6-3 and TRBJ2-3; 11 nucleotides match TRBD2. The CDR3 totals 16 residues. The trim removed 2 bases at V and 0 bases at J, leaving 1 base unmatched. CDR1 is MNHEY, CDR2 SVGEGT, per germline. For the CDR3, the DNA is TGTGCCAGCAGTTACGGGACTAGCGGAAGCACAGATACGCAGTATTTT. Protein sequence: CASSYGTSGSTDTQYF.

This clonotype was observed a handful of times. The gene calls are TRBV20-1 and TRBJ2-3; D may be TRBD1 (6 bases). This CDR3 has 14 amino acids. V was clipped by 0 bases and J by 4 bases, with 11 bases between them. Germline values: CDR1 DFQATT, CDR2 SNEGSKA (reference sequence). The chain's CDR3 is CSARDPQGPDTQYF. As DNA, the CDR3 is TGCAGTGCTAGAGATCCCCAGGGGCCAGATACGCAGTATTTT.

The chain links TRBV7-2 to TRBJ1-2; D unclear. CDR1 and CDR2 from the germline V gene are SGHTA and FQGNSA. This CDR3 comprises 13 residues. Trimming pared 0 bases from V and 2 bases from J, leaving 4 bases between. The DNA for the CDR3 is TGTGCCAGCAGCTTAGCAGGGAACTATGGCTACACCTTC. The encoded protein is CASSLAGNYGYTF.

This clonotype was picked up a small number of times. CDR3 sequence (DNA): TGTGCCAGCAGTGTAACCCGAGGAAATTCACCCCTCCACTTT. It codes for CASSVTRGNSPLHF. The chain joins TRBV25-1 to TRBJ1-6, with D unresolved. Trimming left V 4 bases short and J 7 bases short, with 11 bases between. Germline V gene lookup returns CDR1 MGHDK and CDR2 SYGVNS. The CDR3 runs to 14 residues. Based on the CDR3 plus reference TRBV25-1 and TRBJ1-6, the full variable domain is EADIYQTPRYLVIGTGKKITLECSQTMGHDKMYWYQQDPGMELHLIHYSYGVNSTEKGDLSSESTVSRIRTEHFPLTLESARPSHTSQYLCASSVTRGNSPLHFGNGTRLTVT.

This clonotype was detected a few times. The chain links TRBV19 to TRBJ2-2; D tentatively reads TRBD1 or TRBD2 (5 bases each). The CDR3 contains 14 residues. V was shortened by 6 bases and J by 0 bases, with 8 bases between the two germline ends. Germline-derived CDR1 and CDR2 are LNHDA and SQIVND (reference sequence). The CDR3 protein is CASSGTANTGELFF. In nucleotides, the CDR3 is TGTGCCAGTAGCGGGACCGCGAACACCGGGGAGCTGTTTTTT.